This T cell receptor (beta chain) was found in a study of shared clonotypes between healthy human individuals. Of note for this clone: Its antigen is unknown.

The data were produced by immunoSEQ multiplex PCR, yet TCRdb's version contains in-frame clones alone and is incomplete. The sample gives around 2,000,000 clones, 85% to 95% of which show up once; 1.2% is in the top ten. CDR3 size: 14 residues. Germline-derived CDR1 and CDR2 are SEHNR and FQNEAQ (reference sequence). V was clipped by 4 bases and J by 5 bases, with 11 bases between them. CD45RO-negative, CCR7-selected cells formed the naive CD8 fraction, which excluded terminally differentiated effector memory CD45RA+ cells. Study results and caveats: Clonotypes shared by all four sorted-subset donors had higher generation probabilities than non-shared clonotypes.

The sample was naive CD8+ T cells sorted from blood. This sequence was found in a man between 18 and 29 years old in good health. This chain joins TRBV7-9 and TRBJ1-4; D not certain. CDR3: CASSYRRLNEKLFF. The CDR3 nucleotides are TGTGCCAGCAGCTATAGAAGGCTCAATGAAAAACTGTTTTTT.